These 9 T cell receptor beta chains were sequenced from one sample in a study of CD8+CD57+ T cells in acquired aplastic anemia. Genomic DNA templated the TCR beta VDJ and CDR3 profiling. In TCRdb, the reads were re-called with MiXCR into one record per CDR3 protein. The repertoire consists of hundreds of thousands of distinct CDR3 sequences, with around three fifths occurring once and the leading ten covering 7% to 9%. The sequencing sample was made of sorted CD4+, CD8+, or CD8+CD57+ T cells (not recorded which) from PBMCs. Receptor source: a human donor with severe aplastic anemia or a healthy control (not recorded which).

In its sample, this clonotype was seen many times. The genes are TRBV6-5 and TRBJ1-4; 7 bases line up with TRBD1. Trimming at V came to 5 bases and at J to 8 bases, leaving 8 bases not matched to a gene. The CDR3 is made up of 14 amino acids. The germline CDR1 and CDR2 sequences are MNHEY and SVGAGI. Here the CDR3 reads CASSPLTGAEKLFF. CDR3 bases: TGTGCCAGCAGTCCTCTCACAGGGGCCGAAAAACTGTTTTTT.

The chain is built from TRBV20-1 and TRBJ1-4; TRBD1 is a possible D gene (6 bases). The CDR3 is 16 residues long. Deletions cut 6 bases from V and 7 bases from J, with 24 bases between. Germline V gives CDR1 DFQATT, CDR2 SNEGSKA (reference sequence). The CDR3 DNA is TGCAGTGCCGAGGTCGGGGGCACAGAAGGTGGTGAAAAACTGTTTTTT. Translated: CSAEVGGTEGGEKLFF.

Only one count was recorded for this clonotype. The V call is TRBV20-1, the J call TRBJ2-3; 8 nucleotides align to TRBD2. Germline V gives CDR1 DFQATT, CDR2 SNEGSKA (reference sequence). V shed 7 bases and J 7 bases; nucleotides not matched to a gene: 7. The CDR3 spans 12 residues. The CDR3 is CSGTGGLNTQYF. Here the CDR3 DNA reads TGCAGTGGGACGGGGGGGCTGAATACGCAGTATTTT.

This clonotype was recorded a few times. The CDR3 coding sequence is TGTGCCATCAGCCGACTAGCTCAAGAGACCCAGTACTTC. The encoded protein is CAISRLAQETQYF. The chain joins TRBV10-3 to TRBJ2-5; TRBD2 matches at 7 bases. V shed 6 bases, J shed 2 bases, and the junction held 3 bases outside the gene matches. Germline V CDR1 and CDR2: ENHRY, SYGVKD. This CDR3 is 13 amino acids long.

The chain couples TRBV6-1 to TRBJ2-2; D remains unclear. The length of the CDR3 is 18 residues. CDR1 is MNHNS, CDR2 SASEGT, per germline. V was shortened by 7 bases and J by 0 bases, with 21 bases between the two germline ends. The CDR3 here is CASTKILVAVANTGELFF. In nucleotides, the CDR3 is TGTGCCAGCACGAAAATCCTGGTAGCCGTCGCGAACACCGGGGAGCTGTTTTTT.

This clonotype was detected many times. The chain uses TRBV15 and TRBJ1-2; possibly TRBD1 for D (5 bases). Trimming took off 1 base at V and 11 bases at J, with 17 bases between the two ends. This CDR3 comprises 14 residues. Germline CDR1 and CDR2: LNHNV and YYDKDF (reference sequence). The CDR3 sequence is CATSRVRGRVSYTF. DNA for the CDR3: TGTGCCACCAGCAGAGTTCGGGGGAGGGTGAGTTACACCTTC.

CDR3 amino acids: CASSVRGTGTGDYEQYF. CDR3 in DNA: TGTGCCAGCAGTGTGCGGGGCACCGGGACGGGGGACTACGAGCAGTACTTC. This rearrangement joins TRBV2 to TRBJ2-7, with D perhaps TRBD2 (6 bases). This CDR3 has 17 amino acids. V shed 4 bases and J shed 3 bases, with 22 bases lying between them. Germline CDR1 and CDR2: SNHLY and FYNNEI. Full variable domain (remainder filled in from reference TRBV2 and TRBJ2-7): EPEVTQTPSHQVTQMGQEVILRCVPISNHLYFYWYRQILGQKVEFLVSFYNNEISEKSEIFDDQFSVERPDGSNFTLKIRSTKLEDSAMYFCASSVRGTGTGDYEQYFGPGTRLTVT.

The rearrangement uses TRBV9 and TRBJ2-1; 10 bases line up with TRBD2. The CDR3 extends over 15 amino acids. V was clipped by 3 bases and J by 5 bases; unmatched bases: 5. CDR1 and CDR2 (germline): SGDLS, YYNGEE. The CDR3 sequence: CASSAVLAGNNEQFF. The CDR3 DNA follows: TGTGCCAGCAGCGCTGTACTAGCGGGGAACAATGAGCAGTTCTTC. Drawing the rest from reference TRBV9 and TRBJ2-1, the complete variable domain is DSGVTQTPKHLITATGQRVTLRCSPRSGDLSVYWYQQSLDQGLQFLIQYYNGEERAKGNILERFSAQQFPDLHSELNLSSLELGDSALYFCASSAVLAGNNEQFFGPGTRLTVL.

This chain uses TRBV7-2 with TRBJ2-3; 8 bases match TRBD2. The CDR3 is 14 residues long. The germline CDR1 and CDR2 sequences are SGHTA and FQGNSA. The trim removed 3 bases at V and 4 bases at J, leaving 3 bases unmatched. As DNA, the CDR3 is TGTGCCAGCAGCTTCCCACTAGCGGCAGATACGCAGTATTTT. Translation: CASSFPLAADTQYF.